The 23 T cell receptor beta chains below were found in one sample sequenced in a study of identical twins. MiXCR was run by TCRdb on the 5' RACE reads, yielding one entry per CDR3 protein. This sample has some 690,000 distinct CDR3 sequences, with approximately 22% found just once. These records were also assigned to another study, of T cells expressing NK-cell markers.

The specimen sequenced was PBMCs. The receptors stem from a woman aged 18-30 years in good health.

This chain joins TRBV29-1 and TRBJ2-3; 10 positions agree with TRBD1. There are 15 residues in the CDR3. The ends lost 4 bases at V and 4 bases at J; junction bases unmatched: 8. Germline V lookup: CDR1 SQVTM, CDR2 ANQGSEA. In nucleotides, the CDR3 is TGCAGCGTTGCTCTGGGGACAGGGGTATCAGATACGCAGTATTTT. This translates into CSVALGTGVSDTQYF.

The sample holds a few counts of this clonotype. This sequence joins TRBV6-5 and TRBJ2-5; 10 bases match TRBD2. V trimming: 0 bases; J trimming: 5 bases; junction bases outside the gene matches: 9. There are 17 residues in the CDR3. CDR1 and CDR2 from the germline V gene are MNHEY and SVGAGI. This CDR3 reads CASSYSASGGSRETQYF. The CDR3 DNA reads TGTGCCAGCAGTTACTCGGCTAGCGGGGGCTCTAGGGAGACCCAGTACTTC.

This clonotype has more than one count but fewer than ten. The chain couples TRBV20-1 to TRBJ1-2, with 9 bases fitting TRBD1. J lost 6 bases, V lost 3 bases, and 8 bases had no gene match. In germline, CDR1 is DFQATT, CDR2 SNEGSKA (reference sequence). The CDR3 runs to 14 residues. CDR3 DNA sequence: TGCAGTGCTAGTCAACAGGGGGCAAAGAATGGCTACACCTTC. Amino acids: CSASQQGAKNGYTF.

This clonotype has only a few counts. The rearrangement joins TRBV20-1 to TRBJ2-5; tentatively, D is TRBD1 or TRBD2 (6 bases each). V was shortened by 4 bases and J by 0 bases, with 18 bases between the two germline ends. The germline CDR1 and CDR2 sequences are DFQATT and SNEGSKA (reference sequence). The CDR3 totals 16 residues. The CDR3 region has the DNA TGCAGTGCTACGGGGGCTAGCCGGGCAAACCAAGAGACCCAGTACTTC. It yields the protein CSATGASRANQETQYF.

Ten or more counts support this clonotype. V and J are TRBV20-1 and TRBJ2-1; D is undetermined. This CDR3 has 12 amino acids. Trimming left V 0 bases short and J 7 bases short, with 7 bases between. Germline V gives CDR1 DFQATT, CDR2 SNEGSKA (reference sequence). The CDR3 coding sequence is TGCAGTGCTAGAGATGGCCGAAATGAGCAGTTCTTC. It specifies CSARDGRNEQFF.

This clonotype appeared many times. CDR3 loop: CSAQKAMEQFF. In nucleotides, the CDR3 is TGCAGTGCACAGAAAGCCATGGAGCAGTTCTTC. The chain couples TRBV20-1 to TRBJ2-1; D ambiguous. CDR3 length: 11 amino acids. V lost 6 bases and J lost 10, with 13 bases in between. Looked up from germline, CDR1 is DFQATT and CDR2 is SNEGSKA (reference sequence).

This clonotype appeared a few times. The chain employs TRBV7-2 and TRBJ2-1; perhaps TRBD1 as D (5 bases). The CDR3 is 12 residues long. V was shortened by 3 bases and J by 9 bases, with 9 bases between the two germline ends. The germline gives CDR1 SGHTA, CDR2 FQGNSA. The DNA for the CDR3 is TGTGCCAGCAGCTTTGGGGCAGCTGAGCAGTTCTTC. Translation gives CASSFGAAEQFF. The whole variable domain, filled in from reference TRBV7-2 and TRBJ2-1, reads GAGVSQSPSNKVTEKGKDVELRCDPISGHTALYWYRQSLGQGLEFLIYFQGNSAPDKSGLPSDRFSAERTGGSVSTLTIQRTQQEDSAVYLCASSFGAAEQFFGPGTRLTVL.

This clonotype has a count of ten or more. The CDR3 DNA reads TGCGCCAGCAGCCCCACCGGTCGCACAGATACGCAGTATTTT. It encodes CASSPTGRTDTQYF. The J gene is TRBJ2-3, the V gene TRBV4-1; D gene unclear. The V and J ends lost 4 bases and 1 base respectively, with 9 bases between them. From germline, CDR1 is MGHRA and CDR2 YSYEKL. This CDR3 spans 14 amino acids.

This clonotype has a count of ten or more. J is TRBJ2-2 and V is TRBV5-6; tentative D call: TRBD1 (5 bases). Germline V CDR1 and CDR2: SGHDT, YYEEEE. This CDR3 has 13 residues. Trimming took off 5 bases at V and 7 bases at J, with 12 bases between the two ends. As DNA, the CDR3 is TGTGCCAGCAGTTTCCGACAGCTCGGGGAGCTGTTTTTT. This gives the protein CASSFRQLGELFF.

The sample holds a few counts of this clonotype. V is TRBV15 and J is TRBJ2-1, with 15 bases lining up with TRBD2. The V gene end was trimmed by 0 bases and the J gene end by 7 bases; junction bases not matched to a gene: 10. The CDR3 totals 19 residues. Germline V gene data show CDR1 as LNHNV and CDR2 as YYDKDF (reference sequence). The chain's CDR3 is CATSRDPGLAGGPGNEQFF. The CDR3 DNA is TGTGCCACCAGCAGAGATCCCGGACTAGCGGGAGGGCCAGGGAATGAGCAGTTCTTC.

The V and J genes are TRBV20-1 and TRBJ2-3, with 7 bases matching TRBD2. Losses at the gene ends were 5 bases for V and 2 bases for J; bases not matched to a gene: 10. This CDR3 spans 15 amino acids. Germline loops: CDR1 DFQATT, CDR2 SNEGSKA (reference sequence). CDR3 amino acids: CSAGSGTTNTDTQYF. The CDR3 region has the DNA TGCAGTGCTGGTTCCGGGACTACAAACACAGATACGCAGTATTTT.

This clonotype was recorded many times. The chain carries TRBV11-3 and TRBJ2-5; 7 nucleotides agree with TRBD1. The CDR3 covers 16 residues. V dropped 5 bases and J dropped 1; count of bases not matched to a gene: 10. Germline V gene lookup returns CDR1 SGHNT and CDR2 YENEEA. The CDR3 DNA follows: TGTGCCAGCAGCCCGCCCCCCAGGGGGAGCCAAGAGACCCAGTACTTC. Translation: CASSPPPRGSQETQYF.

This clonotype was seen a handful of times. The chain is built from TRBV5-1 and TRBJ2-2, with TRBD2 matching 7 bases. In germline, CDR1 is SGHRS, CDR2 YFSETQ. This CDR3 is 17 amino acids long. V gave up 0 bases and J gave up 4 bases; unmatched junction bases: 9. The CDR3 DNA is TGCGCCAGCAGCTTGGCTAAAGCGGGAAGGGGCACCGGGGAGCTGTTTTTT. Protein product: CASSLAKAGRGTGELFF.

This clonotype was seen a handful of times. V is TRBV29-1 and J is TRBJ1-5; a weak D match, TRBD1 (5 bases). The V and J ends lost 7 bases and 0 bases respectively, with 13 bases between them. In germline, CDR1 is SQVTM, CDR2 ANQGSEA. This CDR3 is built from 14 residues. The CDR3 sequence is CSGPGRSSNQPQHF. The CDR3 nucleotides are TGCAGCGGACCGGGACGGTCTAGCAATCAGCCCCAGCATTTT.

This clonotype was seen a handful of times. The chain employs TRBV12-3 or TRBV12-4 and TRBJ1-1, with D maybe TRBD1 (5 bases). This CDR3 is 13 amino acids long. V was cut by 2 bases and J by 4 bases, with 8 bases left in between. The CDR3 region has the DNA TGTGCCAGCAGTTTAAGGGGAGCCACTGAAGCTTTCTTT. Its protein is CASSLRGATEAFF.

This clonotype showed up just once. The chain is built from TRBV6-5 and TRBJ2-5; 7 nucleotides align to TRBD2. Germline lookup yields CDR1 MNHEY and CDR2 SVGAGI. The length of the CDR3 is 15 residues. With 2 bases clipped from V and 5 bases from J, the junction kept 8 bases outside the gene matches. CDR3 loop: CASSYTAGVGETQYF. The CDR3 nucleotides read TGTGCCAGCAGTTACACGGCGGGAGTAGGGGAGACCCAGTACTTC.

In its sample, this clonotype was seen a few times. This chain joins TRBV27 and TRBJ2-7; 8 nucleotides agree with TRBD1. This CDR3 is built from 16 residues. Germline loops: CDR1 MNHEY, CDR2 SMNVEV (reference sequence). The junction had 9 bases not matched to a gene; V was cut back by 2 bases and J by 3 bases. The CDR3 loop is CASSLGTGSRYYEQYF. In nucleotides, the CDR3 is TGTGCCAGCAGTTTAGGGACAGGTTCCCGTTACTACGAGCAGTACTTC.

In its sample, this clonotype was seen a few times. This chain joins TRBV9 and TRBJ1-2; maybe TRBD1 (6 bases). Germline values: CDR1 SGDLS, CDR2 YYNGEE. V shed 2 bases and J shed 3 bases, with 14 bases lying between them. CDR3 length: 15 amino acids. The CDR3 nucleotides are TGTGCCAGCAGCGTCTTCTGGGGGCGCGACTATGGCTACACCTTC. Translated: CASSVFWGRDYGYTF.

The V gene is TRBV20-1, the J gene TRBJ2-1; D is possibly TRBD2 (6 bases). The CDR3 is 15 residues long. Germline V gene sequence: CDR1 DFQATT, CDR2 SNEGSKA (reference sequence). V lost 5 bases, J lost 7 bases, and 21 bases lay in between. The CDR3 nucleotides read TGCAGTGCTTCGATCCTGGGGGACTGGGGGAATGAGCAGTTCTTC. This encodes CSASILGDWGNEQFF.

The V gene is TRBV7-9, the J gene TRBJ2-3; 14 nucleotides line up with TRBD2. CDR1 and CDR2 (germline): SEHNR, FQNEAQ (reference sequence). The CDR3 runs to 12 residues. With 5 bases clipped from V and 14 bases from J, the junction kept 3 bases outside the gene matches. The CDR3 is CASSGTSGRRYF. CDR3 DNA: TGTGCCAGCAGCGGGACTAGCGGGAGAAGGTATTTT.

There are a few counts of this clonotype. The rearrangement uses TRBV10-3 and TRBJ2-7; 10 nucleotides match TRBD2. CDR3 size: 15 residues. J gave up 9 bases and V 2 bases, and 10 bases lay outside the gene matches. Looked up from germline, CDR1 is ENHRY and CDR2 is SYGVKD. The CDR3 DNA reads TGTGCCATCAGTGAGGCCAGCGGGGGGGCCAAGGCGCAGTACTTC. The encoded protein is CAISEASGGAKAQYF.

This rearrangement joins TRBV12-3 or TRBV12-4 to TRBJ1-2; 7 bases match TRBD1. Trimming cost V 1 base and J 3 bases; bases outside gene matches: 2. CDR3 length: 14 residues. The CDR3 region has the DNA TGTGCCAGCAGTTTAGACAGGGGATACTATGGCTACACCTTC. Protein product: CASSLDRGYYGYTF.

This chain uses TRBV27 with TRBJ2-1; 8 nucleotides align to TRBD1. Germline V lookup: CDR1 MNHEY, CDR2 SMNVEV (reference sequence). With 6 bases clipped from V and 9 bases from J, the junction kept 7 bases outside the gene matches. The CDR3 consists of 13 residues. This CDR3 reads CASSRGRRVEQFF. Here the CDR3 DNA reads TGTGCCAGCAGCAGGGGGCGCAGAGTTGAGCAGTTCTTC.